This T cell receptor (beta chain) originates from a study of graft-versus-host responses after intestinal transplantation. Study outcomes and limitations: The authors found GvH clones in recipient marrow, some appearing first in ileum or blood. Allografts from individuals with graft-donor T cell macrochimerism displayed high graft-versus-host to host-versus-graft clonal ratios.

Trimming cost V 4 bases and J 2 bases, with 4 bases left between them. Germline CDR1 and CDR2: PRHDT and FYEKMQ (reference sequence). There are 12 residues in the CDR3. Plating of some 200,000 CFSE-labeled responder cells was done together with some 200,000 irradiated, violet-dye-labeled stimulator cells. Sorting of proliferating CFSE-low CD3+CD4+ and CD3+CD8+ responders took place after the reaction. Using immunoSEQ multiplex PCR, the repertoire was profiled, and TCRdb retains in-frame clones only, with some absent. Here the sample spans roughly 23,000 clones, over 35% being singletons. The V and J genes are TRBV13 and TRBJ2-3; no definite D call. The material was alloreactive CD8+ T cells from a mixed lymphocyte reaction culture, obtained before transplantation. Noted subset: CFSE-low proliferating T cells sorted from approximately 6-day pre-transplant mixed lymphocyte reaction (GvH or HvG direction). The clonotype comes from a human patient who was an organ donor for intestinal transplantation. CDR3 in amino acids: CASSSSTDTQYF. CDR3 coding DNA: TGTGCCAGCAGCTCTTCCACAGATACGCAGTATTTT.